This T cell receptor (beta chain) was sequenced during a study of CD8 T cells in Susac syndrome. Germline CDR1 LGHDT, CDR2 YNNKEL (reference sequence). The trim removed 4 bases at V and 7 bases at J, leaving 3 bases unmatched. The CDR3 is 14 residues long. Study findings and constraints: It was acknowledged in the study that its TCR sequencing and HLA analysis involved a relatively small number of individuals.

A remark on this clonotype: As yet, its antigen is unknown.

RNA totalling roughly 0.45 to 1 ug underwent reverse transcription with random hexamers. TCRdb reprocessed the immunoSEQ multiplex PCR reads via MiXCR and lists one record per CDR3 protein. The sample records 180,000 or so distinct CDR3 sequences, more than 90% being singletons. High-throughput TCR beta sequencing covered peripheral CD8+ and CD4+ T cells. Healthy donors matched for age and sex were used as controls. Negative isolation was used for CD8+ and CD4+ T cells, and FACS enrichment was applied to TEMRA cells. This TCR was sampled from a human donor in good health. The material sequenced was CD4+ T cells from PBMCs. V gene TRBV3-1 combines with J gene TRBJ1-6, with 8 bases aligning to TRBD1. In DNA, the CDR3 is TGTGCCAGCAGCCTTAGACAGGGGAATTCACCCCTCCACTTT. Translation gives CASSLRQGNSPLHF.